This TCR beta chain stems from a study of blood T cell repertoires in COVID-19. Study summary: COVID-19 samples from acute and convalescent phases originated in the United States, Italy and Spain. PBMCs, B-cell-depleted T cells, or T cells provided the cDNA or gDNA that made up the material.

V was pared by 1 base and J by 1 base, with 11 bases between. This CDR3 has 16 amino acids. Germline V gives CDR1 LNHNV, CDR2 YYDKDF (reference sequence). Per the study methods: By means of reference gene primer amplification, nucleated cell counts were estimated. The repertoire was sequenced with immunoSEQ multiplex PCR; TCRdb's copy has only in-frame clones and lacks some. V and J calls and clone size come straight from that table; D and trimming were deduced from the DNA. The repertoire holds 180,000 or so clones, with over 70% as singletons. The TCR was taken from a woman aged 40 to 55 with COVID-19, enrolled during active disease. Sequencing input: peripheral blood. The chain is built from TRBV15 and TRBJ1-3; perhaps TRBD1 as D (5 bases). The CDR3 nucleotides are TGTGCCACCAGCAGAGCGGACCCAGGGTCTGGAAACACCATATATTTT. Translating it yields CATSRADPGSGNTIYF.